The 32 T cell receptor beta chains presented below share a single source sample, sequenced in a study of molecular identifiers for immune sequencing clone quantification. TCRdb used MiXCR to reprocess the PCR reads, holding one entry per CDR3 protein. The profile shows hundreds of thousands of distinct CDR3 sequences, 15% to 20% of them singletons. The sequenced sample was naive CD8+ T cells from blood, with Jurkat cell RNA spiked in. Subset denoted: FACS-sorted CD8+CD4-CCR7+CD45RA+ naive T cells. These receptors all stem from a human donor in good health. Some libraries in this study had Jurkat cell RNA spiked in.

Remarks on this clonotype: As the CDR3 is not closed by the conserved phenylalanine or tryptophan, this likely results from a read error. The CDR3 here is CASSLSTAWDYTL. The CDR3 nucleotides read TGTGCCAGCAGCTTAAGCACAGCTTGGGACTACACCCTC. The chain employs TRBV7-9 and TRBJ1-2, with D uncertain. V was pared by 2 bases and J by 10 bases, with 14 bases between. The CDR3 sequence is 13 residues long. Germline V gene data show CDR1 as SEHNR and CDR2 as FQNEAQ (reference sequence).

Points on this clonotype: A much larger clonotype is one base distant, so this may be a read error. The rearrangement uses TRBV3-1 and TRBJ1-5; 7 bases align to TRBD1. The CDR3 is made up of 15 amino acids. Germline CDR1 is LGHDT and CDR2 is YNNKEL (reference sequence). The CDR3 sequence is CSSSLHRDRNQPQHF. The CDR3 bases are TGTTCCAGCAGCTTACACCGGGACAGAAATCAGCCCCAGCATTTT.

Comment on this clonotype: This may stem from a read error, because a much larger clone lies one nucleotide away. The chain links TRBV4-1 to TRBJ1-2; no definite D call. V shed 0 bases and J shed 9 bases, with 11 bases lying between them. Germline V CDR1 and CDR2: MGHRA, YSYEKL. The CDR3 length is 13 residues. CDR3 residues: CASSQDLRQSYTF. In nucleotides, the CDR3 is TGCGCCAGCAGCCAAGATCTGAGGCAAAGCTACACCTTC.

This clonotype came up once. This chain links TRBV11-2 with TRBJ2-7; tentatively, D is TRBD1 (6 bases). The germline V gene has CDR1 SGHAT and CDR2 FQNNGV. The germline V and J ends were trimmed by 7 bases and 1 base, with 14 bases remaining between them. The CDR3 covers 14 residues. The CDR3 sequence: CASNFYRDSYEQYF. Written as DNA, the CDR3 is TGTGCCAGCAACTTCTACAGGGATTCCTACGAGCAGTACTTC. Drawing the rest from reference TRBV11-2 and TRBJ2-7, the complete variable domain is EAGVAQSPRYKIIEKRQSVAFWCNPISGHATLYWYQQILGQGPKLLIQFQNNGVVDDSQLPKDRFSAERLKGVDSTLKIQPAKLEDSAVYLCASNFYRDSYEQYFGPGTRLTVT.

At least ten counts were recorded for this clonotype. The chain has TRBV6-5 and TRBJ1-5; D is unclear. This CDR3 comprises 14 residues. V shed 6 bases and J shed 5 bases, with 14 bases lying between them. Per germline, CDR1 MNHEY and CDR2 SVGAGI. CDR3: CASSSTTSDQPQHF. The CDR3 nucleotides read TGTGCCAGCAGCTCAACCACATCTGATCAGCCCCAGCATTTT.

This clonotype was found many times. The chain joins TRBV4-2 to TRBJ1-1; 7 nucleotides align to TRBD1. Germline values: CDR1 LGHNA, CDR2 YNFKEQ. The CDR3 is 15 amino acids. The V and J ends lost 1 base and 8 bases, in that order; junction bases with no gene match: 10. The CDR3 protein is CASSQVLTGDREAFF. The CDR3 DNA reads as TGTGCCAGCAGCCAAGTCCTAACAGGGGATCGAGAAGCTTTCTTT.

In this sample, this clonotype turned up many times. V and J are TRBV9 and TRBJ2-2; no clear D. Between the trimmed V and J ends, which lost 3 bases and 1 base, there was a span of 1 base. This CDR3 is built from 12 residues. Germline V gives CDR1 SGDLS, CDR2 YYNGEE. CDR3 amino acids: CASSGNTGELFF. The CDR3 nucleotides read TGTGCCAGCAGCGGGAACACCGGGGAGCTGTTTTTT.

This clonotype was recorded at least ten times. The CDR3 coding sequence is TGTGCCAGCTCACCGGGCGGGGCCCCCTACGAGCAGTACTTC. The encoded protein is CASSPGGAPYEQYF. The rearrangement links TRBV18 to TRBJ2-7, with D perhaps TRBD2 (6 bases). CDR3 length: 14 amino acids. Germline CDR1 and CDR2: KGHSH and LQKENI. Trimming left V 3 bases short and J 2 bases short, with 11 bases between.

As regards this clonotype: A much larger clonotype is one base distant, so this may be a read error. This chain links TRBV27 with TRBJ2-5; maybe TRBD1 (7 bases). CDR3 length: 12 residues. Germline V gene sequence: CDR1 MNHEY, CDR2 SMNVEV (reference sequence). CDR3 loop: CVSRGVKETQYF. The CDR3 bases are TGTGTCAGCAGGGGGGTCAAAGAGACCCAGTACTTC.

This clonotype was observed many times. The chain is built from TRBV5-4 and TRBJ2-7; maybe TRBD1 (5 bases). The V and J ends lost 4 bases and 5 bases respectively, with 16 bases between them. Per germline, CDR1 SGHNT and CDR2 YYREEE (reference sequence). This CDR3 spans 14 amino acids. The CDR3, as DNA: TGTGCCAGCAGCCCCCACGGAGAAGGGGACGAGCAGTACTTC. It encodes CASSPHGEGDEQYF.

This clonotype was picked up a small number of times. This sequence may be a read error, since a much larger clone differs from it by one base. The genes are TRBV6-5 and TRBJ1-2; D gene unclear. This CDR3 has 12 residues. Germline V lookup: CDR1 MNHEY, CDR2 SVGAGI. V shed 2 bases and J shed 9 bases, with 10 bases lying between them. The CDR3 here is CASSYGYHRYTF. DNA of the CDR3: TGTGCCAGCAGTTACGGCTACCACCGCTACACCTTC.

About this clonotype itself: A much larger clone lies a single base off, so this may be a read error. The chain joins TRBV2 to TRBJ2-3; tentatively, D is TRBD2 (8 bases). The length of the CDR3 is 15 residues. Per germline, CDR1 SNHLY and CDR2 FYNNEI. The DNA for the CDR3 is TGTGCCGGCAGTCGGGAGGGGGCTAGCACAGATACGCAGTATTTT. It encodes CAGSREGASTDTQYF. Filled out from reference TRBV2 and TRBJ2-3, the complete variable domain reads EPEVTQTPSHQVTQMGQEVILRCVPISNHLYFYWYRQILGQKVEFLVSFYNNEISEKSEIFDDQFSVERPDGSNFTLKIRSTKLEDSAMYFCAGSREGASTDTQYFGPGTRLTVL.

This clonotype was found many times. The V and J genes are TRBV27 and TRBJ1-1; tentatively, D is TRBD1 (6 bases). Germline V gives CDR1 MNHEY, CDR2 SMNVEV (reference sequence). Between the trimmed V and J ends, which lost 8 bases and 1 base, there was a span of 17 bases. The CDR3 runs 15 residues. The CDR3 is CASRQGGGRNTEAFF. CDR3 nucleotides: TGTGCCAGCCGTCAAGGAGGGGGACGGAACACTGAAGCTTTCTTT.

This clonotype was picked up many times. The V call is TRBV12-3 or TRBV12-4, the J call TRBJ2-1, with D possibly matching TRBD1 (6 bases). Trimming shortened V by 5 bases and J by 12 bases, and 11 bases separated the two germline ends. The CDR3 is made up of 11 amino acids. DNA for the CDR3: TGTGCCAGCAGTGGGGGCTTCGGGCAGTTCTTC. The encoded protein is CASSGGFGQFF.

To note about this clonotype: A clone one base away is much larger, so this may be a read error. This chain connects TRBV30 to TRBJ2-3, with D possibly TRBD1 on 6 matching bases. Germline loops: CDR1 GTSNPN, CDR2 SVGIG (reference sequence). Trimming took 5 bases from V and 0 from J, leaving 12 bases between them. This CDR3 contains 14 residues. This chain's CDR3 is CAWGRGQSTDTQYF. CDR3 DNA sequence: TGTGCCTGGGGCCGAGGACAGAGCACAGATACGCAGTATTTT.

About this clonotype: This could be a read error, since a much larger clone is one nucleotide away. J is TRBJ2-7 and V is TRBV29-1; 8 bases match TRBD2. The germline gives CDR1 SQVTM, CDR2 ANQGSEA. V shed 4 bases and J 0 bases; nucleotides not matched to a gene: 8. The CDR3 consists of 15 residues. This CDR3 reads CSVGDRGTSSYEQYF. For the CDR3, the DNA is TGCAGCGTTGGAGATCGGGGGACTAGCTCCTACGAGCAGTACTTC.

This clonotype was seen only a few times. The chain carries TRBV12-5 and TRBJ2-7, with 9 nucleotides matching TRBD1. The junction had 6 bases not matched to a gene; V was cut back by 2 bases and J by 4 bases. Germline V gives CDR1 LGHNT, CDR2 FRNRAP. CDR3 length: 15 amino acids. The CDR3 loop is CASGLFTGGMYEQYF. The CDR3 coding sequence is TGTGCTAGTGGTTTGTTTACAGGGGGCATGTACGAGCAGTACTTC. Drawing the rest from reference TRBV12-5 and TRBJ2-7, the complete variable domain is DARVTQTPRHKVTEMGQEVTMRCQPILGHNTVFWYRQTMMQGLELLAYFRNRAPLDDSGMPKDRFSAEMPDATLATLKIQPSEPRDSAVYFCASGLFTGGMYEQYFGPGTRLTVT.

As for this clonotype: One end of the junction is discordant with germline, which a read error may explain. The chain recombines TRBV5-4 with TRBJ1-1; D may be TRBD1 (5 bases). The CDR3 runs to 13 residues. In germline, CDR1 is SGHNT, CDR2 YYREEE (reference sequence). The CDR3: CANSLGLNTEAFF. In DNA, the CDR3 is TGTGCCAACAGCTTGGGACTGAACACTGAAGCTTTCTTT.

At least ten counts were recorded for this clonotype. This rearrangement joins TRBV4-1 to TRBJ2-7; D perhaps matches TRBD1 (5 bases). The V end lost 1 base, the J end lost 3 bases, and 10 bases lay between the germline ends. CDR3 size: 14 residues. Per germline, CDR1 MGHRA and CDR2 YSYEKL. The DNA for the CDR3 is TGCGCCAGCAGCCAAGTTTCCAGGGACTACGAGCAGTACTTC. It encodes CASSQVSRDYEQYF.

In the case of this clonotype: A clone one base away is much larger, so this may be a read error. V and J are TRBV27 and TRBJ1-5; D is unresolved. Per the germline V gene, CDR1 is MNHEY and CDR2 is SMNVEV (reference sequence). Trimming took off 7 bases at V and 0 bases at J, with 13 bases between the two ends. This CDR3 has 15 amino acids. The chain's CDR3 is CASNTSEYSNQPQHF. CDR3 in DNA: TGTGCCAGCAATACATCCGAATATAGCAATCAGCCCCAGCATTTT.

As to this clonotype: This may arise from a read error, as a much more abundant clone is one base away. The genes are TRBV5-1 and TRBJ2-7, with 11 bases identical to TRBD1. Germline CDR1 SGHRS, CDR2 YFSETQ. The ends lost 2 bases at V and 9 bases at J; junction bases unmatched: 10. CDR3 length equals 15 residues. Here the CDR3 DNA reads TGCGCCAGCAGCTTAAGGACAGGGGGCGTGAACGGGCAGTACTTC. Its translation is CASSLRTGGVNGQYF.

Turning to this clonotype: The junction and the germline gene differ at one end; a read error may be behind it. The chain carries TRBV4-1 and TRBJ2-2; 13 bases are a match to TRBD2. CDR3 length equals 23 residues. CDR1 and CDR2 (germline): MGHRA, YSYEKL. CDR3 nucleotide sequence: TGCGCCAGCAGCCACCCTACCCCCCCTGGACTAGCGGGAGTGAGGGCGAAAACCGGGGAGCTGTTTTTT. The encoded protein is CASSHPTPPGLAGVRAKTGELFF.

About this clonotype itself: A junction end diverges from the germline sequence, so it may reflect a read error. The J gene is TRBJ2-1, the V gene TRBV4-1; 8 bases are a match to TRBD1. Germline V gene sequence: CDR1 MGHRA, CDR2 YSYEKL. The CDR3 consists of 17 residues. This CDR3 reads CASSQGLGQALGNEQLF. The CDR3 nucleotides read TGCGCCAGCAGCCAAGGATTGGGACAGGCCCTGGGGAATGAGCAGCTCTTC.

To note about this clonotype: This may be a read error: a much more frequent sequence differs by one nucleotide. DNA of the CDR3: TGTGCCACCAGTGATTTTACCACAGTTACGCAGTATTTT. Translating gives CATSDFTTVTQYF. The chain has TRBV24-1 and TRBJ2-3; no clear D. CDR1 is KGHDR and CDR2 is SFDVKD in the germline V gene. CDR3 length equals 13 residues.

V usage is TRBV7-9 and J usage is TRBJ2-3, with D perhaps being TRBD1 or TRBD2 (7 bases each). This CDR3 has 15 residues. CDR1 and CDR2 (germline): SEHNR, FQNEAQ (reference sequence). V was clipped by 7 bases and J by 5 bases, with 19 bases between them. The CDR3 protein is CASNSPGGARDTQYF. In DNA, the CDR3 is TGTGCCAGCAACTCCCCAGGGGGGGCCAGAGATACGCAGTATTTT.

J is TRBJ2-7 and V is TRBV14; D is ambiguous. Germline CDR1 and CDR2: SGHDN and FVKESK. Trimming shortened V by 2 bases and J by 3 bases, and 5 bases separated the two germline ends. This CDR3 is built from 12 residues. The CDR3 reads CASSQTNYEQYF. The CDR3 bases are TGTGCCAGCAGCCAAACCAACTACGAGCAGTACTTC.

This clonotype was seen many times. The gene calls are TRBV2 and TRBJ2-3; D is undetermined. This CDR3 is built from 15 residues. V was cut by 4 bases and J by 2 bases, with 13 bases left in between. The germline V gene has CDR1 SNHLY and CDR2 FYNNEI. This chain's CDR3 is CASSGEKGNTDTQYF. For the CDR3, the DNA is TGTGCCAGCAGTGGAGAAAAGGGAAACACAGATACGCAGTATTTT.

The chain is built from TRBV5-3 and TRBJ2-3; 13 bases align to TRBD2. TRBV5-3 is known as an ORF, though its function is uncertain. With V trimmed by 8 bases and J by 2 bases, 11 bases remained unmatched. The CDR3 sequence is 17 residues long. The CDR3 reads CASSVGGTSGITDTQYF. Written as DNA, the CDR3 is TGTGCCAGCAGCGTAGGTGGGACTAGCGGGATCACAGATACGCAGTATTTT.

This chain uses TRBV4-1 with TRBJ2-7; TRBD2 aligns across 9 bases. V trimming: 1 base; J trimming: 6 bases; junction bases outside the gene matches: 7. Germline CDR1 MGHRA, CDR2 YSYEKL. The CDR3 consists of 15 residues. CDR3 sequence reads: CASSQAGTSMIEQYF. The CDR3 coding sequence is TGCGCCAGCAGCCAAGCCGGGACTAGCATGATCGAGCAGTACTTC.

This clonotype was seen many times. The gene calls are TRBV19 and TRBJ2-7; maybe TRBD1 (6 bases). CDR3 length: 16 amino acids. V shed 5 bases and J shed 0 bases, with 17 bases lying between them. In germline, CDR1 is LNHDA, CDR2 SQIVND (reference sequence). For the CDR3, the DNA is TGTGCCAGTAGTGAACCAGACAGGTCGAGCTCCTACGAGCAGTACTTC. Its translation: CASSEPDRSSSYEQYF.

This clonotype was seen a handful of times. Written as DNA, the CDR3 is TGTGCCATCAGTGAGAATTACCACGGGACAGGGGATATGAACACTGAAGCTTTCTTT. This sequence encodes CAISENYHGTGDMNTEAFF. This chain connects TRBV10-3 to TRBJ1-1; TRBD1 aligns across 10 bases. Per the germline V gene, CDR1 is ENHRY and CDR2 is SYGVKD. After removal of 2 bases from V and 0 bases from J, the junction contained 12 bases not matched to a gene. The CDR3 length is 19 residues.

In this sample, this clonotype turned up many times. The chain carries TRBV7-9 and TRBJ2-7; D possibly corresponds to TRBD2 (6 bases). V lost 3 bases, J lost 3 bases, and 15 bases lay in between. CDR1 and CDR2 (germline): SEHNR, FQNEAQ (reference sequence). There are 15 residues in the CDR3. The CDR3 nucleotides are TGTGCCAGCAGCTTCCCGCAGGACGGGGGCTACGAGCAGTACTTC. Protein product: CASSFPQDGGYEQYF.